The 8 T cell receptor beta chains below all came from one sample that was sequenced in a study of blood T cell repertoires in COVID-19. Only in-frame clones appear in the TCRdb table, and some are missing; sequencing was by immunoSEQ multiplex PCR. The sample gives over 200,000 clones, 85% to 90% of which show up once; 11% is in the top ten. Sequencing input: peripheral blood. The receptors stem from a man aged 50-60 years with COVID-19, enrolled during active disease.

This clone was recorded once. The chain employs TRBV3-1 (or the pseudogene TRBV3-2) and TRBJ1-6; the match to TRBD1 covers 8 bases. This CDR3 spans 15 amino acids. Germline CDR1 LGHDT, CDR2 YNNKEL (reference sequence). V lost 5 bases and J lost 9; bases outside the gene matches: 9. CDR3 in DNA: TGTGCCAGCAGCACAGGACAGGGACTTGCTTCACCCCTCCACTTT. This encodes CASSTGQGLASPLHF.

CDR3 coding DNA: TGTGCCAGCAGTTTATCTAAGGGACAGGGACTCGACTACGAGCAGTACTTC. It yields the protein CASSLSKGQGLDYEQYF. V gene TRBV27 combines with J gene TRBJ2-7, with 9 bases lining up with TRBD1. V trimming: 0 bases; J trimming: 3 bases; junction bases outside the gene matches: 9. Germline values: CDR1 MNHEY, CDR2 SMNVEV (reference sequence). The CDR3 extends over 17 amino acids.

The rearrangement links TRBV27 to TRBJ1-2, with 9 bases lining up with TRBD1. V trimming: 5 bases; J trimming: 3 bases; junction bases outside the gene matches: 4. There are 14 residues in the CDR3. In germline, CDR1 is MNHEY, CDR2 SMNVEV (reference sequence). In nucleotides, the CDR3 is TGTGCCAGCAGTCCCTGGACAGGGGACTATGGCTACACCTTC. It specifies CASSPWTGDYGYTF.

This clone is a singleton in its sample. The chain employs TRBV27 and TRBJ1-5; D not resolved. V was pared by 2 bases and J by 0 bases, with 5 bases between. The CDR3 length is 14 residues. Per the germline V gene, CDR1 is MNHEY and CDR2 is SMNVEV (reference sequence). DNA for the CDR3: TGTGCCAGCAGTTTACAGGATAGCAATCAGCCCCAGCATTTT. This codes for CASSLQDSNQPQHF.

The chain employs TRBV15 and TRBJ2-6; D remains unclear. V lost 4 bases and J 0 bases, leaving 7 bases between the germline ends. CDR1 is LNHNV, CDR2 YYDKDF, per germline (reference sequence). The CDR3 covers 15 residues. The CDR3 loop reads CATSTPLSGANVLTF. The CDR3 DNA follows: TGTGCCACCAGCACCCCCCTCTCTGGGGCCAACGTCCTGACTTTC.

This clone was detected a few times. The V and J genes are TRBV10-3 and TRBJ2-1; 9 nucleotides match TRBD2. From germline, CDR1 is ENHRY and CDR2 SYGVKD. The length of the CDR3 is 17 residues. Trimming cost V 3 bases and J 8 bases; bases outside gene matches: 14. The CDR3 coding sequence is TGTGCCATCAGTGACTCGTTGGGCGGGAGGGCCTGGGATGAGCAGTTCTTC. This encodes CAISDSLGGRAWDEQFF.

Here the CDR3 DNA reads TGTGCCAGCAGTGAGGGAGATACGCAGTATTTT. As protein: CASSEGDTQYF. The chain carries TRBV6-2 or TRBV6-3 and TRBJ2-3; D is perhaps TRBD2 (5 bases). CDR3 length: 11 amino acids. V lost 5 bases, J lost 5 bases, and 5 bases lay in between. In germline, CDR1 is MNHEY, CDR2 SVGEGT.

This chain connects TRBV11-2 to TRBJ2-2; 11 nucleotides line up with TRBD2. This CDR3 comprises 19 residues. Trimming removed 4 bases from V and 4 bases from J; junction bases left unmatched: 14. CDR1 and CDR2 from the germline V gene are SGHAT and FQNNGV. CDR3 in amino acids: CASSSLLLAGVRGTGELFF. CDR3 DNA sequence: TGTGCCAGCAGCTCTCTGTTACTAGCGGGAGTCCGGGGCACCGGGGAGCTGTTTTTT.